This T cell receptor beta chain came from a study of T cell responses to AZD1222 COVID-19 vaccine. Remarks on this clone: Antigen unknown.

Study-wide results and caveats: Unmutated variant regions are reportedly the target of nearly half of TCRs that are spike-specific.

Sequenced by immunoSEQ multiplex PCR; TCRdb stores in-frame clones only, minus some. The sample holds 150,000 or so clones; about nine tenths are singletons and the top ten take approximately 3.8%. After removal of 3 bases from V and 5 bases from J, the junction contained 12 bases not matched to a gene. The CDR3 runs to 15 residues. The germline gives CDR1 DFQATT, CDR2 SNEGSKA (reference sequence). The source material was peripheral blood, sampled 28 days after the second AZD1222 dose. V is TRBV20-1 and J is TRBJ2-7; TRBD1 matches at 8 bases. This TCR came from an adult who received the AZD1222 COVID-19 vaccine. CDR3 sequence: CSASPLQDRVDEQYF. As DNA, the CDR3 is TGCAGTGCTAGTCCCCTCCAGGACAGGGTCGACGAGCAGTACTTC.